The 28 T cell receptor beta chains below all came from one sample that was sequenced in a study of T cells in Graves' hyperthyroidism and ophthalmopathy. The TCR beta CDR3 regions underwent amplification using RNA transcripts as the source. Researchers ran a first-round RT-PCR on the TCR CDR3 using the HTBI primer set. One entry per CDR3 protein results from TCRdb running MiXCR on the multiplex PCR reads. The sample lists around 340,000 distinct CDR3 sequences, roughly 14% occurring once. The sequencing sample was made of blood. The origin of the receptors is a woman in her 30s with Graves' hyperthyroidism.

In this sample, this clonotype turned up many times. DNA for the CDR3: TGTGCCAGCAGAAATCTAGCGGGAGGTGACTACAATGAGCAGTTCTTC. Translated: CASRNLAGGDYNEQFF. The rearrangement uses TRBV6-1 and TRBJ2-1; 11 nucleotides agree with TRBD2. CDR1 and CDR2 from the germline V gene are MNHNS and SASEGT. CDR3 length: 16 residues. Trimming at V came to 6 bases and at J to 3 bases, leaving 7 bases not matched to a gene.

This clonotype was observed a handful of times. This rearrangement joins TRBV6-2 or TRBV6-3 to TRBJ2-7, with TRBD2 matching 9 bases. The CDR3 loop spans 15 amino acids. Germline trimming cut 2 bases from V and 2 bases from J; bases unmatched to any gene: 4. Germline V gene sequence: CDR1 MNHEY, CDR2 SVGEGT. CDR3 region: CASSYRGRVTYEQYF. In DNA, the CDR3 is TGTGCCAGCAGTTACCGCGGGAGGGTTACCTACGAGCAGTACTTC.

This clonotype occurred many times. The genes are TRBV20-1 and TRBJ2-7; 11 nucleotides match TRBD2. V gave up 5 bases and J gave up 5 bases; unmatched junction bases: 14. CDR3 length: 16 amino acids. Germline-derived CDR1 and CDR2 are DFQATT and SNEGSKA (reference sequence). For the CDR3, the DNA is TGCAGTGCTCCCCGGGGAACTAGCGGGAGTTTCAACGAGCAGTACTTC. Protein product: CSAPRGTSGSFNEQYF.

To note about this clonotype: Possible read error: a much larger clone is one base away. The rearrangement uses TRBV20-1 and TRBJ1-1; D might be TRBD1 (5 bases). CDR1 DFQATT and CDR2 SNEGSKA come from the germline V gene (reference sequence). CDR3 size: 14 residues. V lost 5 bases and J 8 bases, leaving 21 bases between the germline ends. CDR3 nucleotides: TGCAGTGCTGGACCCCGAGGGGCCCCGGTCGAAGCTTTCTTT. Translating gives CSAGPRGAPVEAFF.

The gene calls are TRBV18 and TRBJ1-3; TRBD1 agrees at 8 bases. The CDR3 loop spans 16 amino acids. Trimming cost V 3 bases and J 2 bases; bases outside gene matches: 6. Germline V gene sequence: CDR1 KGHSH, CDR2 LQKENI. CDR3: CASSPGQGNAGNTIYF. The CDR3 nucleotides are TGTGCCAGCTCACCCGGACAGGGAAATGCTGGAAACACCATATATTTT.

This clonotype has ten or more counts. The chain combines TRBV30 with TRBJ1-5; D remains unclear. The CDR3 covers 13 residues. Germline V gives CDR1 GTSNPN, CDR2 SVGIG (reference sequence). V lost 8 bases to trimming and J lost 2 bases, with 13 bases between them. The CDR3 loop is CAAGMDGNQPQHF. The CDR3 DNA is TGTGCCGCGGGCATGGATGGCAATCAGCCCCAGCATTTT.

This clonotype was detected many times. CDR3 residues: CASSVTGAGGVNGYTF. The CDR3 DNA is TGTGCCAGCAGTGTCACGGGCGCAGGGGGCGTCAACGGCTACACCTTC. The chain joins TRBV2 to TRBJ1-2; TRBD1 matches at 8 bases. There are 16 residues in the CDR3. The germline V gene encodes CDR1 SNHLY and CDR2 FYNNEI. V lost 4 bases and J lost 8; bases outside the gene matches: 15. The full variable domain, with the rest looked up from reference TRBV2 and TRBJ1-2, is EPEVTQTPSHQVTQMGQEVILRCVPISNHLYFYWYRQILGQKVEFLVSFYNNEISEKSEIFDDQFSVERPDGSNFTLKIRSTKLEDSAMYFCASSVTGAGGVNGYTFGSGTRLTVV.

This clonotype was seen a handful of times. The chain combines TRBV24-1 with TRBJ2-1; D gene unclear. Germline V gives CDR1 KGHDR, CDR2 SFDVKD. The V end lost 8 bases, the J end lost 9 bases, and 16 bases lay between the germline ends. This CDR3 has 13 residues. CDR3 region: CATKDQLGAEQFF. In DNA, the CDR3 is TGTGCCACCAAGGACCAACTCGGAGCTGAGCAGTTCTTC.

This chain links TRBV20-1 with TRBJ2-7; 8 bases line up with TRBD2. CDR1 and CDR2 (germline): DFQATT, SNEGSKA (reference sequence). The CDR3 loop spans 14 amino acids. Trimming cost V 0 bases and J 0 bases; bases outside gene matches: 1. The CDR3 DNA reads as TGCAGTGCTAGAGACGGGAGGGCCTCCTACGAGCAGTACTTC. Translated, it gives CSARDGRASYEQYF.

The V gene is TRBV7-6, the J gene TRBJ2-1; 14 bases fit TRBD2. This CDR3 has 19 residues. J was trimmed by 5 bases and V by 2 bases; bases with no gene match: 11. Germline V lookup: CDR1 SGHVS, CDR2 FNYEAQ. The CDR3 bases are TGTGCCAGCAGCTTAAGACTAGCGGGAGGGCAGTGGGGGGACAATGAGCAGTTCTTC. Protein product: CASSLRLAGGQWGDNEQFF.

CDR3 sequence reads: CASSYLAGAYNEQFF. The DNA for the CDR3 is TGTGCCAGCAGTTACCTAGCGGGCGCCTACAATGAGCAGTTCTTC. The chain links TRBV6-5 to TRBJ2-1; 8 nucleotides align to TRBD2. Looked up from germline, CDR1 is MNHEY and CDR2 is SVGAGI. CDR3 size: 15 residues. V lost 2 bases, J lost 2 bases, and 2 bases stayed unmatched.

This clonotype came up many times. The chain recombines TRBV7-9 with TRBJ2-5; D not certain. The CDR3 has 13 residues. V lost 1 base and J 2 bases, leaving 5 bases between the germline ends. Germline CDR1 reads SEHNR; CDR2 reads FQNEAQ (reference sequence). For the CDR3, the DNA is TGTGCCAGCAGCTTAGAGCGTCAAGAGACCCAGTACTTC. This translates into CASSLERQETQYF.

CDR3 nucleotides: TGTGCCACCAAATCGGGCTACAATGAGCAGTTCTTC. Translation: CATKSGYNEQFF. V gene TRBV28 combines with J gene TRBJ2-1; D unresolved. V lost 10 bases, J lost 3 bases, and 10 bases lay in between. The CDR3 totals 12 residues. Germline CDR1 MDHEN, CDR2 SYDVKM.

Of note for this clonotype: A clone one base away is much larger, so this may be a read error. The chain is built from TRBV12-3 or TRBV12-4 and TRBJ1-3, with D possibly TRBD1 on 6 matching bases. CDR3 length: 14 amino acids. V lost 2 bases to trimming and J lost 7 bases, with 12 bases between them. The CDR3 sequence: CASSLMFRGNTIYF. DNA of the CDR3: TGTGCCAGCAGTTTAATGTTCAGGGGCAACACCATATATTTT.

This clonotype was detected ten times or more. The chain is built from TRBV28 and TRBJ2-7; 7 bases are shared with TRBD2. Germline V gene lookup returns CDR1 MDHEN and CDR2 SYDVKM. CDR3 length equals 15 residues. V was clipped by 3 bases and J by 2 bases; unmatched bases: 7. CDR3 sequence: CASSFKAGPTYEQYF. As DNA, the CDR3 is TGTGCCAGCAGTTTTAAAGCGGGACCAACCTACGAGCAGTACTTC.

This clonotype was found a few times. The CDR3 region has the DNA TGCGCCAGCAGCCAAGCGGCTAGCCTCGAGCAGTACTTC. Protein product: CASSQAASLEQYF. This rearrangement joins TRBV4-1 to TRBJ2-7; D possibly corresponds to TRBD2 (5 bases). V was shortened by 1 base and J by 6 bases, with 10 bases between the two germline ends. Germline assignment: CDR1 MGHRA and CDR2 YSYEKL. CDR3 size: 13 residues.

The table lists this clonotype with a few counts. The CDR3 loop reads CASSGQRYNEQFF. In DNA, the CDR3 is TGTGCCAGCAGTGGACAGAGATACAATGAGCAGTTCTTC. V and J are TRBV6-1 and TRBJ2-1; a possible D gene is TRBD1 (5 bases). V was pared by 4 bases and J by 4 bases, with 8 bases between. The germline CDR1 and CDR2 sequences are MNHNS and SASEGT. The CDR3 sequence is 13 residues long.

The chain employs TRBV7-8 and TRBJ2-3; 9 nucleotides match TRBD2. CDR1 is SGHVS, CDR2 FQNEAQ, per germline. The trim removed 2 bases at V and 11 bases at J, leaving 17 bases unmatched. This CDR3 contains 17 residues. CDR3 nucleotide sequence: TGTGCCAGCAGCTTAACGCGGGGGGGACGATCTGGTCTCTGGCAGTATTTT. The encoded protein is CASSLTRGGRSGLWQYF.

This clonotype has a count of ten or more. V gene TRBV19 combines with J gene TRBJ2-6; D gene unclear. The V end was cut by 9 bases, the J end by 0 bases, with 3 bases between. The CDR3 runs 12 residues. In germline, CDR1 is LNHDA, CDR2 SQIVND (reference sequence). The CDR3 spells CASGSGANVLTF. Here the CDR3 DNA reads TGTGCCAGCGGCTCTGGGGCCAACGTCCTGACTTTC.

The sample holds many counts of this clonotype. The CDR3 DNA reads TGTGCCAGCAGCCCCGCGTGGGGCACCGGGGAGCTGTTTTTT. Protein product: CASSPAWGTGELFF. This chain links TRBV28 with TRBJ2-2, with D unclear. The CDR3 runs 14 residues. Germline CDR1 is MDHEN and CDR2 is SYDVKM. Between the trimmed V and J ends, which lost 6 bases and 4 bases, there was a span of 12 bases.

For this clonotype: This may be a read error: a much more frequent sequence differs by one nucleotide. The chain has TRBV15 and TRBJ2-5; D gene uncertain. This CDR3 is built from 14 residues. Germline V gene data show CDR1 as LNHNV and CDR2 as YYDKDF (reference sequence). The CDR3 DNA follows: TGTACCACCAGCAGATTCGAGGACCAAGAGACCCAGTACTTC. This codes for CTTSRFEDQETQYF.

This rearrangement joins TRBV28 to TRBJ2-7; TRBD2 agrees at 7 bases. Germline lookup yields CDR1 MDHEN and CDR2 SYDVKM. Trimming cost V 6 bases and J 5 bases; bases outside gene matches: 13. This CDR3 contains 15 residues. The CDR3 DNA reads TGTGCCAGCAGCTTGACAAGGGGAGGGGTTGACGAGCAGTACTTC. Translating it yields CASSLTRGGVDEQYF.

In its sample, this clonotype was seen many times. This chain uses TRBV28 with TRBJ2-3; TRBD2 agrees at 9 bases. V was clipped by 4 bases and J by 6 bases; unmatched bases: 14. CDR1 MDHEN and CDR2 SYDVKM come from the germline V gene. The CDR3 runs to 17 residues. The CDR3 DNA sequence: TGTGCCAGCAGTTCCCTCAAACTAGCGGGTAATAAGGATACGCAGTATTTT. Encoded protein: CASSSLKLAGNKDTQYF.

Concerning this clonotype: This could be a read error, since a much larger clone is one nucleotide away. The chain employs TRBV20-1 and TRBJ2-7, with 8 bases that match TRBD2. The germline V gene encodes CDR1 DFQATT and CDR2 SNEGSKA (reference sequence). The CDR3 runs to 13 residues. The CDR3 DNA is TGCAGTGCCCCCACTAGCGGCTCCAACGAGCAGTACTTC. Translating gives CSAPTSGSNEQYF.

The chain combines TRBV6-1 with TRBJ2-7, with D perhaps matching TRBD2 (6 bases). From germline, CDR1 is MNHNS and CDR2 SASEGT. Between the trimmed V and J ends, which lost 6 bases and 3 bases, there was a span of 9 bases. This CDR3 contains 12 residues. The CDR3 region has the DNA TGTGCCAGCAGGGAGGGTTTCTACGAGCAGTACTTC. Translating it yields CASREGFYEQYF.

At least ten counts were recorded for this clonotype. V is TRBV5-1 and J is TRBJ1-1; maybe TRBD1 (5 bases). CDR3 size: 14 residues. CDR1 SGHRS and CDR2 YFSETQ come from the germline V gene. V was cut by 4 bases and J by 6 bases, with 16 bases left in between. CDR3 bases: TGCGCCAGCAGCCTGGGGACGGCCTCGGCTGAAGCTTTCTTT. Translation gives CASSLGTASAEAFF. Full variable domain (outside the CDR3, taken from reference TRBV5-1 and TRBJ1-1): KAGVTQTPRYLIKTRGQQVTLSCSPISGHRSVSWYQQTPGQGLQFLFEYFSETQRNKGNFPGRFSGRQFSNSRSEMNVSTLELGDSALYLCASSLGTASAEAFFGQGTRLTVV.

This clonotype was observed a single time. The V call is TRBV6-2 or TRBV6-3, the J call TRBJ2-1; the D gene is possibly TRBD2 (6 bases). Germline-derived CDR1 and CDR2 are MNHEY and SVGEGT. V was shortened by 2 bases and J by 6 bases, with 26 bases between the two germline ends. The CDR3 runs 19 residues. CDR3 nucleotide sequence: TGTGCCAGCAGTTACCGCCGCCAGGGCGCCGGGGGTAGAACCAATGAGCAGTTCTTC. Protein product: CASSYRRQGAGGRTNEQFF.

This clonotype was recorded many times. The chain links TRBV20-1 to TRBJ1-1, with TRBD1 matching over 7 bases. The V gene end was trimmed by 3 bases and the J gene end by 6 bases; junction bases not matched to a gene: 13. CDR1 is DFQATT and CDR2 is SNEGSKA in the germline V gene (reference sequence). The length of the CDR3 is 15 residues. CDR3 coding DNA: TGCAGTGCTAGTCCCACGGACAGGCTTATCCCTGAAGCTTTCTTT. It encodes CSASPTDRLIPEAFF.